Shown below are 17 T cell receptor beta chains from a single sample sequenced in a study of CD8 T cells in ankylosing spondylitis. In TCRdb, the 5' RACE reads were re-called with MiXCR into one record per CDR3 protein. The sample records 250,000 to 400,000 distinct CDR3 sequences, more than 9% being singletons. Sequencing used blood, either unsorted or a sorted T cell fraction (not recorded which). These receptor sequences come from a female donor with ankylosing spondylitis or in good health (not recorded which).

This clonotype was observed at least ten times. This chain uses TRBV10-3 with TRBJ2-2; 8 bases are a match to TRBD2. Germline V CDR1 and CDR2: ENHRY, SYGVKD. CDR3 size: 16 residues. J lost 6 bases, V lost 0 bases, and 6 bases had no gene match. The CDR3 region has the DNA TGTGCCATCAGTGAGTCAGCTAGCGGGTCCGCCGGGGAGCTGTTTTTT. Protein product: CAISESASGSAGELFF.

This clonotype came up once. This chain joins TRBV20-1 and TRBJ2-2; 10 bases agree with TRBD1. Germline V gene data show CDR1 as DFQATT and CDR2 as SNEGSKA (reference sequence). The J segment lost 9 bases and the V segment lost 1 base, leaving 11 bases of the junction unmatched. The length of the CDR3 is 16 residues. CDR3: CSARGVTGGLGRELFF. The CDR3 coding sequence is TGCAGTGCTAGAGGCGTGACAGGGGGCTTGGGACGGGAGCTGTTTTTT.

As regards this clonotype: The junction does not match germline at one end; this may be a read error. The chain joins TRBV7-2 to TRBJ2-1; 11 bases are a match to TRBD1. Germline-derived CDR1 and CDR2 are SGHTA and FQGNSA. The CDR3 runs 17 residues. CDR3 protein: CASSLGWTGGRYNVQFF. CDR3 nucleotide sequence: TGTGCCAGCAGCTTAGGGTGGACAGGGGGCAGGTACAATGTGCAGTTCTTC.

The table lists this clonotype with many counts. CDR3 in amino acids: CASSSNHMGEQYF. The CDR3 DNA reads as TGTGCCAGCAGCTCAAACCATATGGGAGAGCAGTACTTC. The rearrangement joins TRBV7-2 to TRBJ2-7; D is uncertain. This CDR3 spans 13 amino acids. Trimming pared 4 bases from V and 7 bases from J, leaving 14 bases between. Germline V gene lookup returns CDR1 SGHTA and CDR2 FQGNSA.

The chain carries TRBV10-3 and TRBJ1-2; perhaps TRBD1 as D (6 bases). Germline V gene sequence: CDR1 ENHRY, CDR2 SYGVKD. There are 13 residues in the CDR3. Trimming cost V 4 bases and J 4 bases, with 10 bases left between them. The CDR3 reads CAISGGQGYGYTF. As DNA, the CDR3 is TGTGCCATCAGTGGGGGGCAGGGCTATGGCTACACCTTC.

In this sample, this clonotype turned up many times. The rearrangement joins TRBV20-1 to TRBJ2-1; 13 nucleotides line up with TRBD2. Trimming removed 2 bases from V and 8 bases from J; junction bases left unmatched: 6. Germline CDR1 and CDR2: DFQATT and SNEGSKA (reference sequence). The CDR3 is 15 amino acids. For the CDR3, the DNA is TGCAGTGCTAGACAGACTAGCGGGAGGTTGGATGAGCAGTTCTTC. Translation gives CSARQTSGRLDEQFF.

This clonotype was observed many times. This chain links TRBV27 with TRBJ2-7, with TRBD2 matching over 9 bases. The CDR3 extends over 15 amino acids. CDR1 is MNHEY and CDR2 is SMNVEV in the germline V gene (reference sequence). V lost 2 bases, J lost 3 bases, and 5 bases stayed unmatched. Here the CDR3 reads CASSLAGGIFYEQYF. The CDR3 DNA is TGTGCCAGCAGTTTAGCGGGGGGGATATTCTACGAGCAGTACTTC.

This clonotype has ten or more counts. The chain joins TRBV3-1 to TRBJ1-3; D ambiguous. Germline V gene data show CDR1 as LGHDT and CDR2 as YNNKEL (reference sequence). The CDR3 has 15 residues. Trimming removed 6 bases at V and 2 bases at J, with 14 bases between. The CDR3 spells CASSPTATPGNTIYF. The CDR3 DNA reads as TGTGCCAGCAGTCCTACAGCGACCCCTGGAAACACCATATATTTT. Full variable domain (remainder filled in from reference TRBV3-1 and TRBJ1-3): DTAVSQTPKYLVTQMGNDKSIKCEQNLGHDTMYWYKQDSKKFLKIMFSYNNKELIINETVPNRFSPKSPDKAHLNLHINSLELGDSAVYFCASSPTATPGNTIYFGEGSWLTVV.

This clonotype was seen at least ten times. The CDR3 DNA sequence: TGCGCCAGCAGCTTGGCCGACAGGGGTTTAGAGACCCAGTACTTC. It yields the protein CASSLADRGLETQYF. This chain connects TRBV5-1 to TRBJ2-5; TRBD1 aligns across 8 bases. The V segment lost 0 bases and the J segment 4 bases; nucleotides outside the gene matches: 5. Germline-derived CDR1 and CDR2 are SGHRS and YFSETQ. The CDR3 loop spans 15 amino acids.

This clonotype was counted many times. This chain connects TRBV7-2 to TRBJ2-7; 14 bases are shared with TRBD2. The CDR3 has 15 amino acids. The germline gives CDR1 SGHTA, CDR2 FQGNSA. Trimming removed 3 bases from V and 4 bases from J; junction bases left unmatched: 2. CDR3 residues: CASSLGLAGDYEQYF. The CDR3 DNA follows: TGTGCCAGCAGCTTGGGACTAGCGGGAGATTACGAGCAGTACTTC.

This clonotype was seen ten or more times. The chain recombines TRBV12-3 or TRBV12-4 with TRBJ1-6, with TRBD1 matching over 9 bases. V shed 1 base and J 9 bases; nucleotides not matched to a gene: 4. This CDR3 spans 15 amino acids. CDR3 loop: CASSLVGQGSSPLHF. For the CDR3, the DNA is TGTGCCAGCAGTTTAGTCGGACAGGGGAGTTCACCCCTCCACTTT.

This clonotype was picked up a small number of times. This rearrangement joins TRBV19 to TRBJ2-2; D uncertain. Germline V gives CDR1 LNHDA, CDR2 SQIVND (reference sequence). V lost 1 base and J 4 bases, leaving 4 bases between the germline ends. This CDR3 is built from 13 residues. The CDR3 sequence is CASSIGRTGELFF. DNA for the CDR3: TGTGCCAGTAGTATAGGGCGCACCGGGGAGCTGTTTTTT. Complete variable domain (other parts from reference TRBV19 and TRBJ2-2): DGGITQSPKYLFRKEGQNVTLSCEQNLNHDAMYWYRQDPGQGLRLIYYSQIVNDFQKGDIAEGYSVSREKKESFPLTVTSAQKNPTAFYLCASSIGRTGELFFGEGSRLTVL.

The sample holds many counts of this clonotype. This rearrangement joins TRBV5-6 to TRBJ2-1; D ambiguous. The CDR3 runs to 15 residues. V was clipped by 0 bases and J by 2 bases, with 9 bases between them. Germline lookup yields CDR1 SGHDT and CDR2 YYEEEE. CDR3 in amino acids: CASSLVRVPYNEQFF. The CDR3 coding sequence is TGTGCCAGCAGCTTGGTAAGGGTCCCCTACAATGAGCAGTTCTTC. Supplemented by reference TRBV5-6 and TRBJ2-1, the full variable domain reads DAGVTQSPTHLIKTRGQQVTLRCSPKSGHDTVSWYQQALGQGPQFIFQYYEEEERQRGNFPDRFSGHQFPNYSSELNVNALLLGDSALYLCASSLVRVPYNEQFFGPGTRLTVL.

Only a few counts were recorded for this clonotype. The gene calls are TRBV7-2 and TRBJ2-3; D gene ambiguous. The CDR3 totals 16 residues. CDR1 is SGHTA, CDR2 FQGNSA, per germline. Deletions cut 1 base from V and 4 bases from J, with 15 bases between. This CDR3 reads CASSLVAARSADTQYF. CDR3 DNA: TGTGCCAGCAGCTTAGTCGCAGCTCGGAGCGCAGATACGCAGTATTTT.

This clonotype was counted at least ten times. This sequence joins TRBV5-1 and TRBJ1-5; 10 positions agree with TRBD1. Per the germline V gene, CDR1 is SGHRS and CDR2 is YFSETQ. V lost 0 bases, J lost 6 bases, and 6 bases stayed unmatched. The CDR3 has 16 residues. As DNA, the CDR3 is TGCGCCAGCAGCTTGGTGGGGACAGGGGAACTTCAGCCCCAGCATTTT. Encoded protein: CASSLVGTGELQPQHF.

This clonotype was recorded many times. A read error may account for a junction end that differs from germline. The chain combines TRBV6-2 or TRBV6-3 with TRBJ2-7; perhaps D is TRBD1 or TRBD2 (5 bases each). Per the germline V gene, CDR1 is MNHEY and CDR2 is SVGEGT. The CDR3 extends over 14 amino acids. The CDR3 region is CASSYSGRDRFRNF. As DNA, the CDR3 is TGTGCCAGCAGTTACTCGGGTCGGGACCGCTTTAGGAACTTC.

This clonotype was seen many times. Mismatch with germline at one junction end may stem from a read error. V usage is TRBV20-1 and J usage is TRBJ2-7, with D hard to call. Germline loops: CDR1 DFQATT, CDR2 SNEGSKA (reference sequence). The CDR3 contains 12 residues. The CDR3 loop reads CSARRDPYEQCF. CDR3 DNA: TGCAGTGCTAGAAGGGATCCCTACGAGCAGTGCTTC.